Reported below is one T cell receptor beta chain. Its antigen has not been determined. No much larger clone exists at a distance of one base, and base qualities are not known. The sample is drawn from a study of blood T cell repertoires in COVID-19 (TCRdb year 2020). General notes on the study: Samples covering the acute and convalescent phases of COVID-19 were provided by collaborators in the United States, Italy and Spain. The repertoires were made available in a free public database intended to serve as a resource for research on the immune response to SARS-CoV-2. The prospective study material was composed of cDNA or gDNA derived from T cells, B-cell-depleted T cells, or PBMCs. Samples were obtained from the ongoing ImmuneRACE study (first 160 participants) and from approximately 1,200 subjects provided by 6 global collaborators. Where HLA class I and class II types were available, the types were taken from metadata supplied by the sample provider, not from assay-based typing. Subjects who had been exposed to COVID-19, were actively infected with it, or had recovered from it provided the deeply sampled blood TCRbeta repertoires that made up the dataset. The sample metadata nearly always contained a de-identified subject ID, COVID-19 status, age in years and sex. Summary of the overall study and its limitations: The quantity of clinical and demographic metadata differed by source and by participant and was supplied without curation.

TCRbeta CDR3 regions were amplified from genomic DNA using the immunoSEQ Assay, a bias-controlled multiplex PCR. The study's processing was this. The number of nucleated cells in each sample was estimated from the amplification of reference gene primers within the assay. Sequence reads were collapsed and filtered to measure the absolute abundance of every unique TCRbeta CDR3 rearrangement. For each sample, productive Simpson clonality was calculated as the square root of Simpson's diversity index across productive rearrangements. The table comes from immuneACCESS by way of TCRdb, which keeps in-frame sequences with V and J called. Part of the clones is missing from these tables; in studies checked, under half for an unresolved V gene and the rest for unknown reasons. V and J calls plus clone size are reproduced from that table; the DNA served to infer D and trimming. The sample table shows roughly 99,000 clones, and about 91% are seen once. The ten largest clones represent 6.8% of the sample.

The collaborating institutions used their own protocols to collect whole blood in K2EDTA tubes. For TCRbeta analysis, collaborators shipped samples as frozen whole blood, isolated PBMCs, or DNA extracted from either of those sample types. V drops 6 bases and J drops 4 bases, leaving 10 bases in between. According to the germline V gene, CDR1 reads MDHEN and CDR2 reads SYDVKM. The CDR3 runs 13 residues from the cysteine to the phenylalanine. Of all the DNA, just the CDR3 is kept, 39 bases in frame from base 1. Recombination connected TRBV28 to TRBJ1-5; the D gene cannot be named for sure. Sequences were obtained from peripheral blood. The TCR sequence derives from a man aged 45-65 years with active or convalescent COVID-19. The DNA sequence follows: TGTGCCAGCAGCACCCGGACTAATCAGCCCCAGCATTTT. This encodes CASSTRTNQPQHF.